This T cell receptor beta chain comes out of a study of OX40 agonist ivuxolimab in advanced cancers. Sequenced by immunoSEQ multiplex PCR; TCRdb stores in-frame clones only, minus some. Seen here are roughly 90,000 clones, 91% observed once, and the top ten hold 8% to 9.5%. CDR1 and CDR2 (germline): MNHEY, SMNVEV (reference sequence). The V gene lost 4 bases and the J gene lost 3 bases, with 12 bases spanning the gap. The CDR3 contains 15 residues. Findings and caveats of the study: The specificity for antigen of the expanded peripheral T cells was not determined.

With regard to this clone: The target antigen is unknown.

Sequenced here: CD4+ or CD8+ T cells sorted from blood, sampled in a trial of the OX40 agonist ivuxolimab. The receptor was isolated from an adult with an advanced solid tumor such as melanoma, head and neck, liver or kidney cancer. The chain carries TRBV27 and TRBJ1-4; no reliable D call. The chain's CDR3 is CASSYGRGPNEKLFF. CDR3 nucleotide sequence: TGTGCCAGCAGTTATGGGAGAGGTCCTAATGAAAAACTGTTTTTT.